These 3 T cell receptor beta chains originate from one sample sequenced in a study of blood T cells in healthy people across ages. It was with a sample-barcoded 5' primer and a J-beta primer mix that a second PCR of about 7 to 12 cycles was run. From the 5' RACE reads, TCRdb called clonotypes with MiXCR, one entry per CDR3 protein. The sample records a few hundred thousand distinct CDR3 sequences, about 25% being singletons. The same sample was also studied in work on T cells of mothers and their children.

Material for sequencing was blood. The receptors here all came from a boy aged 2 to 10 in good health.

The rearrangement uses TRBV20-1 and TRBJ2-5, with TRBD2 as a possible D gene (5 bases). The end of the DNA aligns better with TRBJ2-1, so the J call may be wrong. From germline, CDR1 is DFQATT and CDR2 SNEGSKA (reference sequence). This CDR3 comprises 11 residues. In DNA form, the CDR3 reads TGCAGTGCTACGAGGGAGAATGAGCAGTTCTTC. Protein: CSATRENEQFF.

The V and J genes are TRBV28 and TRBJ2-4, with D possibly being TRBD2 (6 bases). Germline assignment: CDR1 MDHEN and CDR2 SYDVKM. The CDR3 loop spans 14 amino acids. The ends were cut back, 6 bases at V and 6 bases at J, with 15 bases in the middle. CDR3 protein: CASSSYGTPNIQYF. The CDR3 DNA sequence: TGTGCCAGCAGCTCGTACGGGACTCCAAACATTCAGTACTTC.

The V call is TRBV28, the J call TRBJ2-5; TRBD2 matches 7 bases. V was clipped by 6 bases and J by 9 bases; unmatched bases: 7. The CDR3 has 12 amino acids. Germline V gives CDR1 MDHEN, CDR2 SYDVKM. The DNA for the CDR3 is TGTGCCAGCAGCCAACGTCGGGAGGCCCAGTACTTC. Protein sequence: CASSQRREAQYF.